The rows below give T cell receptor beta chains drawn from one sample of a study of blood T cell repertoires in COVID-19. The data were produced by immunoSEQ multiplex PCR, yet TCRdb's version contains in-frame clones alone and is incomplete. Seen here are about 110,000 clones, approximately 90% observed once, and the top ten hold 1.1%. Sequencing input: peripheral blood. The receptors were gathered from a human donor in a cohort sampled during active COVID-19. The CDR3 runs from the conserved cysteine through the conserved F or W. The D gene is left open where the match is weak. Size tells how often a clone was seen (once, few, many) or the class of an expanded clone, and some rows leave it out.

V gene: TRBV7-9; clone size: once; D gene: TRBD1; J gene: TRBJ1-2; CDR3 protein: CASSSGATGGDYGYTF; CDR3 DNA: TGTGCCAGCAGCTCGGGGGCCACAGGGGGCGACTATGGCTACACCTTC
V gene: TRBV5-6; clone size: .; D gene: TRBD1; J gene: TRBJ1-1; CDR3 protein: CASSLVAGGNTEAFF; CDR3 DNA: TGTGCCAGCAGCTTGGTTGCAGGGGGCAACACTGAAGCTTTCTTT
V gene: TRBV5-4; clone size: .; D gene: .; J gene: TRBJ2-7; CDR3 protein: CASSFSRGIHEQYF; CDR3 DNA: TGTGCCAGCAGCTTTAGTCGCGGGATCCACGAGCAGTACTTC
V gene: TRBV4-1; clone size: .; D gene: .; J gene: TRBJ2-7; CDR3 protein: CASSQVGSSYEQYF; CDR3 DNA: TGCGCCAGCAGCCAAGTGGGGAGCTCCTACGAGCAGTACTTC
V gene: TRBV2; clone size: once; D gene: .; J gene: TRBJ2-1; CDR3 protein: CASSDFFGGYEQFF; CDR3 DNA: TGTGCCAGCAGTGATTTTTTTGGGGGCTATGAGCAGTTCTTC
V gene: TRBV28; clone size: .; D gene: .; J gene: TRBJ1-2; CDR3 protein: CASRTETNYGYTF; CDR3 DNA: TGTGCCAGCAGGACAGAAACCAACTATGGCTACACCTTC
V gene: TRBV5-4; clone size: .; D gene: TRBD1; J gene: TRBJ2-7; CDR3 protein: CASSLAVGTGGGEQYF; CDR3 DNA: TGTGCCAGCAGCTTGGCCGTAGGGACAGGGGGTGGCGAGCAGTACTTC
V gene: TRBV27; clone size: .; D gene: .; J gene: TRBJ2-5; CDR3 protein: CASSFGRAQYF; CDR3 DNA: TGTGCCAGCAGTTTTGGGCGGGCCCAGTACTTC
V gene: TRBV2; clone size: .; D gene: .; J gene: TRBJ2-2; CDR3 protein: CASSEDGTTTRNTGELFF; CDR3 DNA: TGTGCCAGCAGTGAAGACGGGACAACTACTAGAAACACCGGGGAGCTGTTTTTT
V gene: TRBV5-1; clone size: .; D gene: TRBD1; J gene: TRBJ1-3; CDR3 protein: CASSYSTGGQADTIYF; CDR3 DNA: TGCGCCAGCAGCTACTCTACAGGGGGCCAGGCGGACACCATATATTTT
V gene: TRBV9; clone size: .; D gene: TRBD2; J gene: TRBJ2-1; CDR3 protein: CASSVALASGNYNEQFF; CDR3 DNA: TGTGCCAGCAGCGTAGCGCTGGCTAGCGGGAACTACAATGAGCAGTTCTTC
V gene: TRBV28; clone size: .; D gene: TRBD2; J gene: TRBJ2-7; CDR3 protein: CASSSPGTSGSYEQYF; CDR3 DNA: TGTGCCAGCAGTTCTCCCGGGACTAGCGGCTCCTACGAGCAGTACTTC
V gene: TRBV11-2; clone size: .; D gene: .; J gene: TRBJ1-5; CDR3 protein: CASSQTGMAQPQHF; CDR3 DNA: TGTGCCAGCAGCCAAACAGGGATGGCTCAGCCCCAGCATTTT
V gene: TRBV6-5; clone size: .; D gene: .; J gene: TRBJ1-1; CDR3 protein: CASRPPVNTEAFF; CDR3 DNA: TGTGCCAGCAGACCCCCAGTGAACACTGAAGCTTTCTTT
V gene: TRBV5-1; clone size: .; D gene: .; J gene: TRBJ2-3; CDR3 protein: CASSLVAGDTQYF; CDR3 DNA: TGCGCCAGCAGCTTGGTTGCCGGAGATACGCAGTATTTT
V gene: TRBV24-1; clone size: once; D gene: .; J gene: TRBJ1-5; CDR3 protein: CATSDSTGWPYQPQHF; CDR3 DNA: TGTGCCACCAGTGATTCCACAGGGTGGCCATATCAGCCCCAGCATTTT
V gene: TRBV19; clone size: .; D gene: TRBD1; J gene: TRBJ1-5; CDR3 protein: CASSMQTGGANQPQHF; CDR3 DNA: TGTGCCAGTAGTATGCAGACAGGGGGCGCGAATCAGCCCCAGCATTTT
V gene: TRBV19; clone size: .; D gene: TRBD2; J gene: TRBJ2-1; CDR3 protein: CASSIVRGGRSYNEQFF; CDR3 DNA: TGTGCCAGTAGTATAGTCCGGGGGGGCCGTTCCTACAATGAGCAGTTCTTC
V gene: TRBV18; clone size: .; D gene: TRBD1; J gene: TRBJ2-1; CDR3 protein: CASSRTTGARISRGVDNEQFF; CDR3 DNA: TGTGCCAGCTCACGGACGACAGGGGCGAGGATCTCCCGAGGGGTCGACAATGAGCAGTTCTTC
V gene: TRBV7-8; clone size: .; D gene: TRBD2; J gene: TRBJ2-3; CDR3 protein: CASRLGWLAGSTDTQYF; CDR3 DNA: TGTGCCAGCCGCCTGGGTTGGCTAGCGGGGAGCACAGATACGCAGTATTTT
V gene: TRBV5-3; clone size: few; D gene: .; J gene: TRBJ2-1; CDR3 protein: CARSLRERRGEQFF; CDR3 DNA: TGTGCCAGAAGCTTGCGCGAGCGGAGGGGTGAGCAGTTCTTC
V gene: TRBV5-1; clone size: .; D gene: TRBD2; J gene: TRBJ2-7; CDR3 protein: CASSPGLAGNEQYF; CDR3 DNA: TGCGCCAGCAGCCCCGGACTAGCGGGGAACGAGCAGTACTTC
V gene: TRBV6-2/TRBV6-3; clone size: .; D gene: TRBD1; J gene: TRBJ1-1; CDR3 protein: CASSSSTRNRGEAFF; CDR3 DNA: TGTGCCAGCAGTTCCTCAACCAGAAACAGGGGGGAAGCTTTCTTT
V gene: TRBV5-1; clone size: .; D gene: TRBD1; J gene: TRBJ2-7; CDR3 protein: CASSWAPGTGSYEQYF; CDR3 DNA: TGCGCCAGCAGCTGGGCCCCCGGGACAGGTAGCTACGAGCAGTACTTC
V gene: TRBV3-1/TRBV3-2; clone size: once; D gene: .; J gene: TRBJ1-3; CDR3 protein: CASSQTAGNTIYF; CDR3 DNA: TGTGCCAGCAGCCAGACAGCTGGAAACACCATATATTTT
V gene: TRBV9; clone size: .; D gene: TRBD2; J gene: TRBJ2-2; CDR3 protein: CASSVASGLAGEEELFF; CDR3 DNA: TGTGCCAGCAGCGTAGCGTCGGGACTAGCGGGAGAGGAGGAGCTGTTTTTT
V gene: TRBV5-5; clone size: .; D gene: .; J gene: TRBJ2-3; CDR3 protein: CASSWTGVGTDTQYF; CDR3 DNA: TGTGCCAGCAGCTGGACCGGGGTAGGCACAGATACGCAGTATTTT
V gene: TRBV3-1/TRBV3-2; clone size: .; D gene: .; J gene: TRBJ1-1; CDR3 protein: CASSQAIVGDTEAFF; CDR3 DNA: TGTGCCAGCAGCCAAGCCATAGTCGGAGACACTGAAGCTTTCTTT
V gene: TRBV19; clone size: .; D gene: .; J gene: TRBJ1-1; CDR3 protein: CASSISLQLISNTEAFF; CDR3 DNA: TGTGCCAGTAGTATCTCTCTCCAACTGATCTCGAACACTGAAGCTTTCTTT
V gene: TRBV7-8; clone size: .; D gene: TRBD2; J gene: TRBJ2-1; CDR3 protein: CASSLEVPAGVFTYNEQFF; CDR3 DNA: TGTGCCAGCAGCTTAGAGGTCCCAGCGGGAGTTTTCACCTACAATGAGCAGTTCTTC
V gene: TRBV9; clone size: .; D gene: .; J gene: TRBJ1-1; CDR3 protein: CASSVGLALGENTEAFF; CDR3 DNA: TGTGCCAGCAGCGTAGGATTGGCCTTAGGGGAGAACACTGAAGCTTTCTTT
V gene: TRBV21-1; clone size: .; D gene: .; J gene: TRBJ1-5; CDR3 protein: CAIRPGGCQPQHF; CDR3 DNA: TGTGCCATCCGACCGGGGGGCTGTCAGCCCCAGCATTTT
V gene: TRBV21-1; clone size: .; D gene: .; J gene: TRBJ2-2; CDR3 protein: CASGRRGGTGELFF; CDR3 DNA: TGTGCCAGCGGGCGAAGGGGGGGCACCGGGGAGCTGTTTTTT
V gene: TRBV19; clone size: .; D gene: TRBD2; J gene: TRBJ2-1; CDR3 protein: CASSIGLAGGPSDEQFF; CDR3 DNA: TGTGCCAGTAGTATAGGGCTAGCGGGAGGACCCTCGGATGAGCAGTTCTTC
V gene: TRBV7-3; clone size: .; D gene: TRBD2; J gene: TRBJ2-3; CDR3 protein: CASSPIRGGDTDTQYF; CDR3 DNA: TGTGCCAGCAGCCCTATCCGGGGGGGCGATACAGATACGCAGTATTTT
V gene: TRBV7-3; clone size: .; D gene: TRBD2; J gene: TRBJ2-2; CDR3 protein: CASSQAGGPNTGELFF; CDR3 DNA: TGTGCCAGCAGCCAGGCGGGGGGCCCGAACACCGGGGAGCTGTTTTTT
V gene: TRBV9; clone size: .; D gene: .; J gene: TRBJ2-7; CDR3 protein: CASSVGAVPGEQYF; CDR3 DNA: TGTGCCAGCAGCGTTGGGGCAGTCCCTGGCGAGCAGTACTTC
V gene: TRBV5-1; clone size: .; D gene: .; J gene: TRBJ2-6; CDR3 protein: CASSLGSGTGSGANVLTF; CDR3 DNA: TGCGCCAGCAGCTTGGGTAGCGGGACAGGGTCTGGGGCCAACGTCCTGACTTTC
V gene: TRBV7-5; clone size: .; D gene: .; J gene: TRBJ1-1; CDR3 protein: CARSLEAGSTEAFF; CDR3 DNA: TGTGCCAGAAGCTTAGAGGCAGGATCCACTGAAGCTTTCTTT
V gene: TRBV9; clone size: .; D gene: .; J gene: TRBJ1-1; CDR3 protein: CASSVGGVGNTEAFF; CDR3 DNA: TGTGCCAGCAGCGTAGGCGGGGTTGGGAACACTGAAGCTTTCTTT
V gene: TRBV5-6; clone size: .; D gene: TRBD1; J gene: TRBJ2-5; CDR3 protein: CASSTDRGETQYF; CDR3 DNA: TGTGCCAGCAGCACAGACAGGGGGGAGACCCAGTACTTC
V gene: TRBV7-2; clone size: .; D gene: TRBD2; J gene: TRBJ2-7; CDR3 protein: CASSLAPRTSGRRPTVYEQYF; CDR3 DNA: TGTGCCAGCAGCTTAGCTCCGCGGACTAGCGGGCGTCGTCCAACAGTATACGAGCAGTACTTC
V gene: TRBV19; clone size: .; D gene: TRBD1; J gene: TRBJ2-1; CDR3 protein: CASTPTGTGPLRQFF; CDR3 DNA: TGTGCCAGTACCCCAACCGGGACAGGGCCATTAAGGCAGTTCTTC
V gene: TRBV6-2/TRBV6-3; clone size: once; D gene: .; J gene: TRBJ1-4; CDR3 protein: CASSYAGAEKLFF; CDR3 DNA: TGTGCCAGCAGTTACGCGGGGGCTGAAAAACTGTTTTTT
V gene: TRBV18; clone size: .; D gene: .; J gene: TRBJ1-1; CDR3 protein: CASSPRRQVNTEAFF; CDR3 DNA: TGTGCCAGCTCACCACGAAGGCAGGTAAACACTGAAGCTTTCTTT
V gene: TRBV27; clone size: .; D gene: .; J gene: TRBJ1-2; CDR3 protein: CASSLGGGANYGYTF; CDR3 DNA: TGTGCCAGCAGTTTGGGGGGGGGCGCTAACTATGGCTACACCTTC
V gene: TRBV15; clone size: .; D gene: TRBD2; J gene: TRBJ2-1; CDR3 protein: CATSKQRGEQFF; CDR3 DNA: TGTGCCACCAGTAAACAGCGGGGTGAGCAGTTCTTC
V gene: TRBV2; clone size: .; D gene: TRBD1; J gene: TRBJ2-7; CDR3 protein: CASSPGTGGYLGYEQYF; CDR3 DNA: TGTGCCAGCAGCCCCGGGACAGGGGGCTACTTGGGGTACGAGCAGTACTTC
V gene: TRBV29-1; clone size: .; D gene: TRBD1; J gene: TRBJ1-1; CDR3 protein: CSVYDRENTEAFF; CDR3 DNA: TGCAGCGTCTACGACAGGGAGAACACTGAAGCTTTCTTT
V gene: TRBV10-3; clone size: .; D gene: TRBD1; J gene: TRBJ1-4; CDR3 protein: CAISEPDRGKLFF; CDR3 DNA: TGTGCCATCAGTGAACCCGACAGGGGAAAACTGTTTTTT
V gene: TRBV28; clone size: .; D gene: .; J gene: TRBJ1-5; CDR3 protein: CASSFRQGLGNQPQHF; CDR3 DNA: TGTGCCAGCAGTTTTCGTCAGGGGTTGGGCAATCAGCCCCAGCATTTT
V gene: TRBV18; clone size: .; D gene: TRBD2; J gene: TRBJ2-1; CDR3 protein: CASSPALARYNEQFF; CDR3 DNA: TGTGCCAGCTCACCGGCACTAGCGCGCTACAATGAGCAGTTCTTC
V gene: TRBV11-2; clone size: .; D gene: TRBD2; J gene: TRBJ2-7; CDR3 protein: CASSLGGLAGRRVYEQYF; CDR3 DNA: TGTGCCAGCAGCTTAGGAGGGCTAGCGGGGCGCCGCGTCTACGAGCAGTACTTC
V gene: TRBV11-2; clone size: once; D gene: TRBD1; J gene: TRBJ1-1; CDR3 protein: CASSKTGVRPTEAFF; CDR3 DNA: TGTGCCAGCAGCAAGACAGGGGTTAGACCTACTGAAGCTTTCTTT
V gene: TRBV4-3; clone size: .; D gene: TRBD1; J gene: TRBJ2-1; CDR3 protein: CASSQEATGTEQFF; CDR3 DNA: TGCGCCAGCAGCCAAGAAGCGACAGGGACTGAGCAGTTCTTC